Sequencing of this T cell receptor (beta chain) was carried out in a study of CD8+ T cells in alopecia areata. Overall study context: Treatment of the treated patients consisted of oral tofacitinib, 5 to 10 mg twice daily. The study gave tofacitinib for 6 to 18 months, then 6 months off drug. Study outcomes and limitations: TCR sharing was clearer in mice than between patients, perhaps partly owing to patient HLA diversity. Links between baseline CD8+ expansion and response need larger treated cohorts.

Extraction and reverse transcription of RNA yielded cDNA as the sequencing template. Measured with immunoSEQ multiplex PCR; TCRdb has only the in-frame clones, and not every one. The table lists over 60,000 clones, about half of them singletons. Only a few counts were recorded for this clone. What it binds is not known. Germline values: CDR1 SNHLY, CDR2 FYNNEI. The CDR3 covers 14 residues. Trimming stripped 1 base from V and 1 base from J, with 7 bases between. Specified treatment: oral pan-JAK inhibitor, 5-10 mg twice daily. This clonotype originated in a human donor with alopecia areata. The rearrangement uses TRBV2 and TRBJ2-5, with D tentatively TRBD2 (5 bases). Sample: CD8+ T cells sorted from blood, taken at approximately week 37, from a patient treated with tofacitinib. The CDR3 here is CASSEVGLQETQYF. The DNA of the CDR3 is TGTGCCAGCAGTGAAGTCGGACTCCAAGAGACCCAGTACTTC.